This is a list of T cell receptor beta chains from one sample in a study of CD8 T cells in ankylosing spondylitis. A single record per CDR3 protein comes from TCRdb applying MiXCR to the 5' RACE reads. The repertoire has fewer than 750,000 distinct CDR3 sequences, 15% to 20% of them found once; the top ten carry about 19%. The specimen sequenced was blood, either unsorted or a sorted T cell fraction (not recorded which). The receptor set was obtained from a male donor with ankylosing spondylitis. CDR3s include the opening cysteine and the closing phenylalanine or tryptophan. Each record gives: clone size, V gene, D gene, J gene, CDR3 DNA, CDR3 protein. A D gene is named only where the DNA matches it firmly. Size tells how often a clone was seen (once, few, many) or the class of an expanded clone, and some rows leave it out.

>.|TRBV13|.|TRBJ1-2
TGTGCCAGCAGCTTGGAGAGGGGGACCTATGGCTACACCTTC
CASSLERGTYGYTF
>few|TRBV29-1|.|TRBJ2-1
TGCAGCGTTGAAGTTTCCTACAATGAGCAGTTCTTC
CSVEVSYNEQFF
>.|TRBV7-9|.|TRBJ1-1
TGTGCCAGCAGCCCTAGAGGGATTTCCAACACTGAAGCTTTCTTT
CASSPRGISNTEAFF
>.|TRBV2|.|TRBJ2-7
TGTGCCAGCAGGGACCTCGGGACTCCTGACTACGAGCAGTACTTC
CASRDLGTPDYEQYF
>.|TRBV27|.|TRBJ2-2
TGTGCCAGCAGCGCTGACCCCGGGGAGCTGTTTTTT
CASSADPGELFF
>.|TRBV20-1|.|TRBJ2-7
TGCAGTGCTAGAGGGGGGCACGAGCAGTACTTC
CSARGGHEQYF
>.|TRBV7-9|TRBD1|TRBJ2-7
TGTGCCAGCAGCAGACAGGGAACTTCCTACGAGCAGTACTTC
CASSRQGTSYEQYF
>.|TRBV12-3/TRBV12-4|TRBD1|TRBJ1-1
TGTGCCAGCAGAGCCCGGGACAGACGTGAAGCTTTCTTT
CASRARDRREAFF
>few|TRBV9|.|TRBJ2-3
TGTGCCAGCAGCGCCCCTTGGGGGGGCATCGCAGATACGCAGTATTTT
CASSAPWGGIADTQYF
>.|TRBV5-1|.|TRBJ2-2
TGCGCCAGCAGCCAGGGATTGACGATGACCGGGGAGCTGTTTTTT
CASSQGLTMTGELFF
>few|TRBV6-1|.|TRBJ2-2
TGTGCCAGCAGTGAAGCGCGAGACGTCGGGGAGCTGTTTTTT
CASSEARDVGELFF
>.|TRBV11-2|.|TRBJ2-7
TGTGCCAGCAGCTTAGATTCGGGGTGGAGCTCCTACGAGCAGTACTTC
CASSLDSGWSSYEQYF